What follows are 10 T cell receptor beta chains derived from one specimen sequenced in a study of blood T cell repertoires in COVID-19. The method was immunoSEQ multiplex PCR; TCRdb's version includes in-frame clones alone and lacks a portion of them. This table has approximately 500,000 clones, less than 90% appearing once. Material for sequencing was peripheral blood. The receptors stem from a woman in her forties or fifties with COVID-19, enrolled during active disease.

The chain couples TRBV3-1 (or the pseudogene TRBV3-2) to TRBJ1-4; 7 nucleotides line up with TRBD1. Germline V lookup: CDR1 LGHDT, CDR2 YNNKEL (reference sequence). With 0 bases clipped from V and 7 bases from J, the junction kept 5 bases outside the gene matches. The CDR3 is made up of 15 amino acids. CDR3 DNA sequence: TGTGCCAGCAGCCAAGATTCAGGGGGATCTGAAAAACTGTTTTTT. This codes for CASSQDSGGSEKLFF.

CDR3 in DNA: TGCGCCAGCAGGCGGACAGGGGGGGGGAAACTGTTTTTT. It specifies CASRRTGGGKLFF. V and J are TRBV4-1 and TRBJ1-4; 10 bases match TRBD1. The V gene's germline CDR1 is MGHRA and CDR2 YSYEKL. The V segment lost 6 bases and the J segment 11 bases; nucleotides outside the gene matches: 6. CDR3 length: 13 amino acids.

The chain employs TRBV3-1 (or the pseudogene TRBV3-2) and TRBJ2-7, with D maybe TRBD2 (6 bases). The V gene lost 0 bases and the J gene lost 5 bases, with 14 bases spanning the gap. This CDR3 has 15 amino acids. The V gene's germline CDR1 is LGHDT and CDR2 YNNKEL (reference sequence). CDR3 nucleotide sequence: TGTGCCAGCAGCCAAGAGGGGGAGGCCGCCGACGAGCAGTACTTC. Protein product: CASSQEGEAADEQYF.

The chain recombines TRBV3-1 (or the pseudogene TRBV3-2) with TRBJ1-4; 8 bases match TRBD1. Germline lookup yields CDR1 LGHDT and CDR2 YNNKEL (reference sequence). CDR3 length equals 16 residues. J gave up 5 bases and V 3 bases, and 8 bases lay outside the gene matches. The CDR3 nucleotides are TGTGCCAGCAGCCACCGTAACAGGGGGAGCAATGAAAAACTGTTTTTT. Residues: CASSHRNRGSNEKLFF.

This clone was observed a single time. This chain uses TRBV2 with TRBJ2-6; the match to TRBD1 covers 9 bases. This CDR3 comprises 15 residues. The V and J ends lost 5 bases and 2 bases, in that order; junction bases with no gene match: 1. Germline CDR1 reads SNHLY; CDR2 reads FYNNEI. This CDR3 is CASSRQGAGANVLTF. CDR3 DNA sequence: TGTGCCAGCAGTCGACAGGGGGCTGGGGCCAACGTCCTGACTTTC.

V is TRBV24-1 and J is TRBJ1-3; no definite D call. The CDR3 has 13 amino acids. Germline values: CDR1 KGHDR, CDR2 SFDVKD. V was cut by 9 bases and J by 0 bases, with 8 bases left in between. CDR3 DNA: TGTGCCACCGAAAGCGACTCTGGAAACACCATATATTTT. Protein sequence: CATESDSGNTIYF.

The CDR3 spells CAWSWQTGNTEAFF. CDR3 nucleotide sequence: TGTGCCTGGAGTTGGCAGACTGGGAACACTGAAGCTTTCTTT. The chain employs TRBV30 and TRBJ1-1; D unclear. This CDR3 contains 14 residues. V shed 2 bases and J shed 1 base, with 11 bases lying between them. CDR1 is GTSNPN and CDR2 is SVGIG in the germline V gene (reference sequence).

V and J are TRBV11-2 and TRBJ2-1, with TRBD2 as a possible D gene (6 bases). Trimming stripped 1 base from V and 0 bases from J, with 7 bases between. Germline V CDR1 and CDR2: SGHAT, FQNNGV. CDR3 size: 15 residues. The CDR3 sequence: CASSLVGSSYNEQFF. The CDR3 DNA reads TGTGCCAGCAGCTTAGTCGGGAGCTCCTACAATGAGCAGTTCTTC.

V gene TRBV27 combines with J gene TRBJ1-6; D may be TRBD1 (5 bases). The CDR3 is 14 residues long. From germline, CDR1 is MNHEY and CDR2 SMNVEV (reference sequence). V lost 3 bases and J lost 10, with 13 bases in between. This CDR3 reads CASSLTAGSSPLHF. CDR3 nucleotides: TGTGCCAGCAGTTTGACAGCAGGGTCCTCACCCCTCCACTTT.

In this sample, this clone turned up once. The genes are TRBV5-5 and TRBJ2-2, with a possible D match to TRBD2 (5 bases). The CDR3 has 16 amino acids. Trimming took 4 bases from V and 0 from J, leaving 13 bases between them. CDR1 SGHKS and CDR2 YYEKEE come from the germline V gene (reference sequence). The CDR3 DNA sequence: TGTGCCAGCAGCCAAATACTGGGAGCGAACACCGGGGAGCTGTTTTTT. Translating it yields CASSQILGANTGELFF.